The clone carrying this T cell receptor beta chain has just a few counts. Antigen: not known. Its ends do not fully match the called genes, so a read error is possible. This sample stems from a study of post-analysis software for immune sequencing data. The CDR3 has 16 residues. Notes on the study in general: Comparison with controls showed significantly lower normalized Chao1 diversity in multiple sclerosis patients. Patients used roughly five TRBV segments, including TRBV5-6, TRBV5-1 and TRBV20-1, more often than controls.

cDNA libraries of TCR beta carried unique molecular identifiers. TCRdb reprocessed the PCR reads via MiXCR and lists one record per CDR3 protein. The repertoire holds approximately 350,000 distinct CDR3 sequences, roughly 36% seen once, with roughly 12% in the top ten. The sample taken for sequencing was blood. This chain uses TRBV12-3 or TRBV12-4 with TRBJ1-6, with TRBD1 as a possible D gene (5 bases). This receptor was taken from a girl under 18 with multiple sclerosis. The CDR3 DNA reads TGTGCCAGCAGCCCTGAGTGGGGCCTCTATTATTCACCCCTCCACTTT. Its translation is CASSPEWGLYYSPLHF.